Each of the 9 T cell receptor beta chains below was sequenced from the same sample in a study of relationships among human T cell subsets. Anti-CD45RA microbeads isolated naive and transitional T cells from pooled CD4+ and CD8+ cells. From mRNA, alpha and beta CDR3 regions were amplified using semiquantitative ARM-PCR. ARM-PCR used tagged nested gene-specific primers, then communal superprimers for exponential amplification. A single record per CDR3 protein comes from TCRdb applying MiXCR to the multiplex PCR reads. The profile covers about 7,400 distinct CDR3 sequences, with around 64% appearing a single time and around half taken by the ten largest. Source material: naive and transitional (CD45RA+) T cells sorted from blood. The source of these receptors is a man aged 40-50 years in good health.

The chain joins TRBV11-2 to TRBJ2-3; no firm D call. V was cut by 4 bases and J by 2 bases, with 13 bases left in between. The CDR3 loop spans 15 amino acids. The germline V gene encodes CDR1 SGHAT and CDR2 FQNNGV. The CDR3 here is CASSSGTVLTDTQYF. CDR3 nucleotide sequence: TGTGCCAGCAGCTCCGGAACCGTCCTCACAGATACGCAGTATTTT.

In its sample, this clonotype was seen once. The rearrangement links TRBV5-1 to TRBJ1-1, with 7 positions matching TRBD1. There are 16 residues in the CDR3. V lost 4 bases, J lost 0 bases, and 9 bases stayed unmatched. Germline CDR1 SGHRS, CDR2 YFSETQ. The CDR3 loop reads CASSDGQVTLNTEAFF. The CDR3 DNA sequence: TGCGCCAGCAGCGACGGACAGGTCACATTGAACACTGAAGCTTTCTTT.

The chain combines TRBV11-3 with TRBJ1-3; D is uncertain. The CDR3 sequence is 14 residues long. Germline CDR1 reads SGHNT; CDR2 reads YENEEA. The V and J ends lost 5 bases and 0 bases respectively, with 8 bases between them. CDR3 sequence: CASSEQSSGNTIYF. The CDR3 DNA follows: TGTGCCAGCAGCGAACAGAGCTCTGGAAACACCATATATTTT. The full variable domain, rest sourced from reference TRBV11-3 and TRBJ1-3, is EAGVVQSPRYKIIEKKQPVAFWCNPISGHNTLYWYLQNLGQGPELLIRYENEEAVDDSQLPKDRFSAERLKGVDSTLKIQPAELGDSAVYLCASSEQSSGNTIYFGEGSWLTVV.

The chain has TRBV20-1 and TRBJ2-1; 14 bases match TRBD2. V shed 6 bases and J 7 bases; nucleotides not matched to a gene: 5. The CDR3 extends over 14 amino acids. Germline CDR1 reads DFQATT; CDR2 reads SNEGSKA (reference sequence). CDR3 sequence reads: CSAMTSGGENEQFF. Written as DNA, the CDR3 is TGCAGTGCCATGACTAGCGGGGGGGAAAATGAGCAGTTCTTC.

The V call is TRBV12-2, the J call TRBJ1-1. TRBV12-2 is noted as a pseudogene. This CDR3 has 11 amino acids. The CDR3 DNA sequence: TGTGCAAGTCGCTTCGGTCCTGAAGCTTTCTTT. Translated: CASRFGPEAFF.

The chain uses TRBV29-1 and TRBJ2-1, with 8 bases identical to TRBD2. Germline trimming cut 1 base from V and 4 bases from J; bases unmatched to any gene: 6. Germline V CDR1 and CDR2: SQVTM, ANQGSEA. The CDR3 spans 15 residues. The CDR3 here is CSVEGKRESYNEQFF. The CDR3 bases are TGCAGCGTTGAAGGGAAGCGGGAGTCTTACAATGAGCAGTTCTTC.

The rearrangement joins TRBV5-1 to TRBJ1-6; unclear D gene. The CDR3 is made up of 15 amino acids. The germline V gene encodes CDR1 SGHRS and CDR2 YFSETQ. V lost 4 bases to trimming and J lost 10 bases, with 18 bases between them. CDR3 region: CASSEEQAGRSPLHF. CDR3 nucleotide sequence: TGCGCCAGCAGCGAGGAGCAGGCGGGGAGGTCACCCCTCCACTTT.

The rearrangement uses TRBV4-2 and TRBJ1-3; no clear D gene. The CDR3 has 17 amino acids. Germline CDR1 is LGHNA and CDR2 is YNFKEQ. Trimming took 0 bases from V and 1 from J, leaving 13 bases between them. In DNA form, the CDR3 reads TGTGCCAGCAGCCAAGAATCGTCAGCCTCTTCTGGAAACACCATATATTTT. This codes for CASSQESSASSGNTIYF.

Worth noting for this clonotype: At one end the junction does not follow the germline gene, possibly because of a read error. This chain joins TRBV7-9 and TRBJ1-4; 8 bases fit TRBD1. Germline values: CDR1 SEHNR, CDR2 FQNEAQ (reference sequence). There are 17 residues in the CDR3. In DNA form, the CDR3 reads TGTGCCAGCAGCCCCTGGACAGGGCGGACGGCTAATGAAAAACTGTTTTTC. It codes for CASSPWTGRTANEKLFF.